The 22 T cell receptor beta chains presented below share a single source sample, sequenced in a study of CD8 T cells in ankylosing spondylitis. Study conclusions and caveats: What seemed typical of ankylosing spondylitis blood was a TCR beta motif built from eight highly homologous variants.

TCRdb independently ran MiXCR on the 5' RACE reads; one entry per CDR3 protein. The sample consists of around 490,000 distinct CDR3 sequences, approximately 5.3% of them appearing once. These receptors have no known antigen. Sequencing used blood, either unsorted or a sorted T cell fraction (not recorded which). These receptors were taken from a male donor with ankylosing spondylitis.

This clonotype was seen many times. This rearrangement joins TRBV12-3 or TRBV12-4 to TRBJ1-2, with unresolved D. V lost 6 bases and J lost 2, with 13 bases in between. The CDR3 has 14 residues. This chain's CDR3 is CASSRKQMNYGYTF. The CDR3, as DNA: TGTGCCAGCAGCCGGAAACAGATGAACTATGGCTACACCTTC.

This clonotype was observed many times. This chain links TRBV10-2 with TRBJ2-1, with D perhaps matching TRBD2 (5 bases). Deletions cut 3 bases from V and 4 bases from J, with 13 bases between. The CDR3 length is 15 residues. Germline CDR1 is WSHSY and CDR2 is SAAADI. CDR3 loop: CASSDSAAEYNEQFF. The CDR3 coding sequence is TGCGCCAGCAGTGATTCAGCGGCTGAATACAATGAGCAGTTCTTC.

There are many counts of this clonotype. For the CDR3, the DNA is TGCAGTGCTAGATTGAGCTCCTACAATGAGCAGTTCTTC. Its translation: CSARLSSYNEQFF. V gene TRBV20-1 combines with J gene TRBJ2-1, with D hard to call. Germline V lookup: CDR1 DFQATT, CDR2 SNEGSKA (reference sequence). The V gene lost 2 bases and the J gene lost 0 bases, with 5 bases spanning the gap. The CDR3 has 13 amino acids.

This clonotype was seen repeatedly, ten times or more. The J gene is TRBJ2-1, the V gene TRBV5-1; 9 bases fit TRBD2. The junction had 6 bases not matched to a gene; V was cut back by 4 bases and J by 1 base. Germline CDR1 and CDR2: SGHRS and YFSETQ. The CDR3 sequence is 16 residues long. The CDR3 sequence is CASSLATSGSYNEQFF. Written as DNA, the CDR3 is TGCGCCAGCAGCCTGGCGACTAGCGGATCCTACAATGAGCAGTTCTTC.

The chain combines TRBV10-3 with TRBJ2-2; possibly TRBD2 for D (6 bases). V was trimmed by 10 bases and J by 5 bases, leaving 11 bases between them. This CDR3 is 12 amino acids long. Per germline, CDR1 ENHRY and CDR2 SYGVKD. CDR3 nucleotide sequence: TGTGCCAACCCACGGGGGACCGGGGAGCTGTTTTTT. This sequence encodes CANPRGTGELFF.

This clonotype was seen ten or more times. The chain is built from TRBV5-5 and TRBJ2-5, with 14 bases that match TRBD2. The CDR3 length is 17 residues. V lost 4 bases and J lost 2; bases outside the gene matches: 7. The V gene's germline CDR1 is SGHKS and CDR2 YYEKEE (reference sequence). In DNA, the CDR3 is TGTGCCAGCAGCAGGGGACTAGCGGGGGTGAATCAAGAGACCCAGTACTTC. Protein sequence: CASSRGLAGVNQETQYF.

CDR3 region: CASSPDRDFGANVLTF. The CDR3 DNA follows: TGTGCCAGCAGCCCAGACAGGGACTTTGGGGCCAACGTCCTGACTTTC. This chain connects TRBV7-3 to TRBJ2-6, with a possible D match to TRBD1 (7 bases). The germline V and J ends were trimmed by 5 bases and 3 bases, with 14 bases remaining between them. The germline V gene has CDR1 SGHTA and CDR2 FQGTGA. This CDR3 contains 16 residues.

This clonotype was counted between two and nine times. CDR3 in DNA: TGTGCCAGCCTGAGGAGGAACTATGGCTACACCTTC. Translation gives CASLRRNYGYTF. The chain uses TRBV6-5 and TRBJ1-2, with D hard to call. V shed 8 bases and J shed 2 bases, with 9 bases lying between them. This CDR3 has 12 amino acids. Germline V lookup: CDR1 MNHEY, CDR2 SVGAGI.

The sample holds many counts of this clonotype. The V and J genes are TRBV12-3 or TRBV12-4 and TRBJ2-7, with 9 positions matching TRBD2. After removal of 6 bases from V and 4 bases from J, the junction contained 4 bases not matched to a gene. This CDR3 is built from 13 residues. The CDR3 DNA sequence: TGTGCCAGCAGACAAGGACTAGCGTACGAGCAGTACTTC. The encoded protein is CASRQGLAYEQYF.

This clonotype showed up many times. The chain uses TRBV29-1 and TRBJ1-2, with TRBD1 matching over 8 bases. Germline trimming cut 4 bases from V and 4 bases from J; bases unmatched to any gene: 11. Per germline, CDR1 SQVTM and CDR2 ANQGSEA. CDR3 size: 15 residues. The CDR3 is CSVGIRSGGSYGYTF. The CDR3 bases are TGCAGCGTTGGTATTCGCTCAGGGGGCAGCTATGGCTACACCTTC. Drawing the rest from reference TRBV29-1 and TRBJ1-2, the complete variable domain is SAVISQKPSRDICQRGTSLTIQCQVDSQVTMMFWYRQQPGQSLTLIATANQGSEATYESGFVIDKFPISRPNLTFSTLTVSNMSPEDSSIYLCSVGIRSGGSYGYTFGSGTRLTVV.

There are a few counts of this clonotype. The V gene is TRBV24-1, the J gene TRBJ1-1, with 9 bases identical to TRBD1. The V gene's germline CDR1 is KGHDR and CDR2 SFDVKD. The CDR3 spans 16 residues. V gave up 9 bases and J gave up 0 bases; unmatched junction bases: 10. The CDR3 nucleotides read TGTGCCACCTGGGGCACAGGGGGCAAGGTGAACACTGAAGCTTTCTTT. Residues: CATWGTGGKVNTEAFF.

This clonotype was seen ten or more times. This chain links TRBV7-2 with TRBJ2-1; TRBD2 agrees at 7 bases. The CDR3 consists of 13 residues. CDR1 and CDR2 (germline): SGHTA, FQGNSA. J was trimmed by 7 bases and V by 6 bases; bases with no gene match: 6. This CDR3 reads CASSWGGGNEQFF. The DNA for the CDR3 is TGTGCCAGCAGTTGGGGGGGAGGTAATGAGCAGTTCTTC.

There are many counts of this clonotype. The CDR3 bases are TGTGCCAGCAGTTTATCTGGGACGGCGGTCTCCTACGAGCAGTACTTC. Translating it yields CASSLSGTAVSYEQYF. This chain connects TRBV27 to TRBJ2-7; D may correspond to TRBD1 or TRBD2 (5 bases each). This CDR3 contains 16 residues. Looked up from germline, CDR1 is MNHEY and CDR2 is SMNVEV (reference sequence). The V end lost 0 bases, the J end lost 0 bases, and 12 bases lay between the germline ends.

This clonotype was picked up many times. The chain uses TRBV7-9 and TRBJ1-3; D unclear. The CDR3 covers 15 residues. Trimming shortened V by 5 bases and J by 0 bases, and 11 bases separated the two germline ends. Germline CDR1 SEHNR, CDR2 FQNEAQ (reference sequence). CDR3 in amino acids: CASSRLLHSGNTIYF. The CDR3, as DNA: TGTGCCAGCAGCCGACTCCTTCACTCTGGAAACACCATATATTTT. Full variable domain (rest looked up from reference TRBV7-9 and TRBJ1-3): DTGVSQNPRHKITKRGQNVTFRCDPISEHNRLYWYRQTLGQGPEFLTYFQNEAQLEKSRLLSDRFSAERPKGSFSTLEIQRTEQGDSAMYLCASSRLLHSGNTIYFGEGSWLTVV.

This clonotype was counted many times. The chain has TRBV24-1 and TRBJ2-1; TRBD1 matches 7 bases. This CDR3 is 16 amino acids long. CDR1 is KGHDR and CDR2 is SFDVKD in the germline V gene. V lost 1 base to trimming and J lost 5 bases; unmatched junction nucleotides: 7. CDR3 DNA: TGTGCCACCAGTGATTTCCCTCGGGACAGAGACAATGAGCAGTTCTTC. It is translated as CATSDFPRDRDNEQFF.

This clonotype was seen ten or more times. CDR3 sequence reads: CASSYTGTRKTQYF. CDR3 in DNA: TGTGCCAGCAGTTACACTGGGACAAGGAAGACCCAGTACTTC. The rearrangement links TRBV6-2 or TRBV6-3 to TRBJ2-5, with a weak D call TRBD1 (6 bases). Germline V lookup: CDR1 MNHEY, CDR2 SVGEGT. The CDR3 consists of 14 residues. Trimming took off 2 bases at V and 6 bases at J, with 13 bases between the two ends.

Comment on this clonotype: A single base separates this from a much larger clone, so it may be a read error. The V and J genes are TRBV7-2 and TRBJ1-1, with D unresolved. The V end was cut by 9 bases, the J end by 1 base, with 15 bases between. The CDR3 is 14 residues long. The germline V gene has CDR1 SGHTA and CDR2 FQGNSA. The CDR3 sequence: CARVRTWANTEAFF. CDR3 nucleotide sequence: TGTGCCAGAGTAAGGACCTGGGCGAACACTGAAGCTTTCTTT. Variable domain in full (rest from reference TRBV7-2 and TRBJ1-1): GAGVSQSPSNKVTEKGKDVELRCDPISGHTALYWYRQSLGQGLEFLIYFQGNSAPDKSGLPSDRFSAERTGGSVSTLTIQRTQQEDSAVYLCARVRTWANTEAFFGQGTRLTVV.

This clonotype was picked up many times. The chain has TRBV3-1 and TRBJ2-6, with unresolved D. Germline-derived CDR1 and CDR2 are LGHDT and YNNKEL (reference sequence). The CDR3 runs to 15 residues. Trimming cost V 0 bases and J 3 bases, with 6 bases left between them. The CDR3 nucleotides are TGTGCCAGCAGCCAAGATTGGGTTGGGGCCAACGTCCTGACTTTC. This codes for CASSQDWVGANVLTF.

In its sample, this clonotype was seen once. A read error may be the cause here, since a much bigger clone is one base away. V gene TRBV18 combines with J gene TRBJ2-7; D is undetermined. V lost 6 bases and J lost 0, with 12 bases in between. There are 14 residues in the CDR3. Germline V gives CDR1 KGHSH, CDR2 LQKENI. Written as DNA, the CDR3 is TGTGCCAGCTCGCCGAACAAGGCCTCCTACGAGCAGTACTTC. It translates to CASSPNKASYEQYF.

This clonotype was recorded many times. V and J are TRBV5-1 and TRBJ1-1; 10 bases align to TRBD1. Germline-derived CDR1 and CDR2 are SGHRS and YFSETQ. After removal of 3 bases from V and 4 bases from J, the junction contained 6 bases not matched to a gene. The CDR3 sequence is 15 residues long. CDR3 in amino acids: CASSSPGTGATEAFF. The CDR3 region has the DNA TGCGCCAGCAGCTCCCCCGGGACAGGGGCCACTGAAGCTTTCTTT.

The table lists this clonotype with many counts. CDR3 residues: CASSPLRAGGHNEQFF. The CDR3 nucleotides read TGTGCCAGCAGTCCCTTACGGGCGGGAGGGCATAATGAGCAGTTCTTC. The V call is TRBV6-1, the J call TRBJ2-1, with 9 bases that match TRBD2. Trimming cost V 5 bases and J 7 bases; bases outside gene matches: 12. Germline V gene sequence: CDR1 MNHNS, CDR2 SASEGT. The CDR3 has 16 residues.

Note on this clonotype: One base away lies a much larger clone, so this may be a sequencing read error. The rearrangement joins TRBV7-9 to TRBJ2-1; TRBD2 matches at 11 bases. Looked up from germline, CDR1 is SEHNR and CDR2 is FQNEAQ (reference sequence). This CDR3 has 15 residues. CDR3 sequence reads: CARSSGTSGTNEQFF. The CDR3 nucleotides are TGTGCCAGAAGCTCCGGGACTAGCGGTACTAATGAGCAGTTCTTC.